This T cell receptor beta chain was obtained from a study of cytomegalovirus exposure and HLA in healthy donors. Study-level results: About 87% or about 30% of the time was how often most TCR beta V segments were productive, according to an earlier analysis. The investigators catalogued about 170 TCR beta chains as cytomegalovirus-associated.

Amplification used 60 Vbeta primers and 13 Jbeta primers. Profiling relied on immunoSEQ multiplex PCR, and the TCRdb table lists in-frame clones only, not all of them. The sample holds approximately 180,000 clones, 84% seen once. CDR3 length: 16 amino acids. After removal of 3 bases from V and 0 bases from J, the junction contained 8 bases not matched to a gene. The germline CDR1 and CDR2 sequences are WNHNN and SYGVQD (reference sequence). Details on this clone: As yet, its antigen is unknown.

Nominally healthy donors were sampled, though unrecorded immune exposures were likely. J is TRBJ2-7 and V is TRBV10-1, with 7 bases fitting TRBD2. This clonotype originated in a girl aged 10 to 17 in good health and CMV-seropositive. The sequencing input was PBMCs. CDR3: CASSERRGIPSYEQYF. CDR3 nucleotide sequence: TGCGCCAGCAGTGAACGGCGGGGGATCCCCTCCTACGAGCAGTACTTC.